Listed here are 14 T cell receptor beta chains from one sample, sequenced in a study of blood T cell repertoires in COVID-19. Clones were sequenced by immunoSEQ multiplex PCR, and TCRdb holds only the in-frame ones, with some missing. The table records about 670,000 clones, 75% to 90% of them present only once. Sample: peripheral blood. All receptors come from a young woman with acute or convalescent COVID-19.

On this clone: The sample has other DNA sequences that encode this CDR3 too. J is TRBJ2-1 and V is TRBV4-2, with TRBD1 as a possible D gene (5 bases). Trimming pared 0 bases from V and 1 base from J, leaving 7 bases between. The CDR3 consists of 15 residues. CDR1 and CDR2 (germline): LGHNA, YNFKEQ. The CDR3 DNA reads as TGTGCCAGCAGCCAAGACCCAGGGTCCTACAATGAGCAGTTCTTC. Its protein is CASSQDPGSYNEQFF.

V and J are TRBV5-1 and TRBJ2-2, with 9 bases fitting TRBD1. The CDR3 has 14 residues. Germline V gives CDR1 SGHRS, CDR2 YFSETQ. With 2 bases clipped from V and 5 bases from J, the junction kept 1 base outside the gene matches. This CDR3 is CASSLGTGTGELFF. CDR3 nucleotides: TGCGCCAGCAGCTTAGGGACAGGGACCGGGGAGCTGTTTTTT.

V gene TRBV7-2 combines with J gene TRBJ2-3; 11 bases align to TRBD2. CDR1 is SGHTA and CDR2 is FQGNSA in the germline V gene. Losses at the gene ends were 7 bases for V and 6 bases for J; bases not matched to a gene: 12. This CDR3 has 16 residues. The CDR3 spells CASNEGVAGGRDTQYF. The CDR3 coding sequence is TGTGCCAGCAACGAAGGTGTAGCGGGGGGGAGGGATACGCAGTATTTT.

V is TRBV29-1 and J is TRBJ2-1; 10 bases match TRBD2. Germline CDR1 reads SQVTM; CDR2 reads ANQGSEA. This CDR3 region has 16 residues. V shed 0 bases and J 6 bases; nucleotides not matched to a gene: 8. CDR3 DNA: TGCAGCGTTGAAGATACTCAAGCGGGGGGGTTCAATGAGCAGTTCTTC. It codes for CSVEDTQAGGFNEQFF.

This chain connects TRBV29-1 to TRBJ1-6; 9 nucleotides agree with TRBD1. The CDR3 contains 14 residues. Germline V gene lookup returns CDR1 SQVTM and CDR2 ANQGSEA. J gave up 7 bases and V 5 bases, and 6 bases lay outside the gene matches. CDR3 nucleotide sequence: TGCAGCGTTCAATCCGGGACAGGGAATTCACCCCTCCACTTT. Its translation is CSVQSGTGNSPLHF.

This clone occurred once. DNA of the CDR3: TGTGCCAGTAGTATTTGGGCTTATTCCCCCTCTGGGGCCAACGTCCTGACTTTC. Its translation is CASSIWAYSPSGANVLTF. The chain couples TRBV19 to TRBJ2-6, with D unclear. Germline CDR1 is LNHDA and CDR2 is SQIVND (reference sequence). The CDR3 covers 18 residues. Trimming stripped 3 bases from V and 0 bases from J, with 15 bases between.

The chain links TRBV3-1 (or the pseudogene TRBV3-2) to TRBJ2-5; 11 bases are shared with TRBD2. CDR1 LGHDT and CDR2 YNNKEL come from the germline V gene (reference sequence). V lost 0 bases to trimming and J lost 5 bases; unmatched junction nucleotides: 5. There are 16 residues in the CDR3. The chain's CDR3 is CASSQEGRLAGETQYF. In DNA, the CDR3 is TGTGCCAGCAGCCAAGAAGGGCGACTAGCGGGGGAGACCCAGTACTTC.

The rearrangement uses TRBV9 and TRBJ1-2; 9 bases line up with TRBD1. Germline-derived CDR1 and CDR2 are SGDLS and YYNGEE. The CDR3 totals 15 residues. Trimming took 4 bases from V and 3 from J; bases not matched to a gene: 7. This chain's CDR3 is CASSPRTGVDYGYTF. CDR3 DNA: TGTGCCAGCAGCCCCCGGACAGGGGTGGACTATGGCTACACCTTC.

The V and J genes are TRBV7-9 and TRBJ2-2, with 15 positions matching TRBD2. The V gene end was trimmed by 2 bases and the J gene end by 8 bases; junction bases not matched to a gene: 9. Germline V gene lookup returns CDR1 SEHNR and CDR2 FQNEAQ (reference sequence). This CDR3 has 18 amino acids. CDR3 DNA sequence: TGTGCCAGCAGCTTACCCGGACTAGCGGGGGGGCCAGCTGGGGAGCTGTTTTTT. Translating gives CASSLPGLAGGPAGELFF.

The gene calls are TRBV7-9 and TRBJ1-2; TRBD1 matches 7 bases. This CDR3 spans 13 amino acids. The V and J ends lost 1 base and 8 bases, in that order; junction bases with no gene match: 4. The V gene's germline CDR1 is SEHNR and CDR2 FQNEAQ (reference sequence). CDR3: CASSLGGQVGYTF. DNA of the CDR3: TGTGCCAGCAGCTTAGGCGGACAGGTCGGCTACACCTTC.

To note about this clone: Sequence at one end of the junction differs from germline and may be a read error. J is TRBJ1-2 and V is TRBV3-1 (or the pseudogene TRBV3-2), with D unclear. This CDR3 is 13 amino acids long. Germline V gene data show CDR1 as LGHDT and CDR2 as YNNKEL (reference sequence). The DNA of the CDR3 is TGTGCCAGCAGCCAAGGCGGCCCAGCGGGCTCGGCCTTC. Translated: CASSQGGPAGSAF.

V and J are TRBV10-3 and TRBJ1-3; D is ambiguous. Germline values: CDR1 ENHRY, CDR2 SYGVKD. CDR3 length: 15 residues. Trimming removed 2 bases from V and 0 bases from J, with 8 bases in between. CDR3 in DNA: TGTGCCATCAGTGAGCAGTACGACTCTGGAAACACCATATATTTT. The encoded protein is CAISEQYDSGNTIYF.

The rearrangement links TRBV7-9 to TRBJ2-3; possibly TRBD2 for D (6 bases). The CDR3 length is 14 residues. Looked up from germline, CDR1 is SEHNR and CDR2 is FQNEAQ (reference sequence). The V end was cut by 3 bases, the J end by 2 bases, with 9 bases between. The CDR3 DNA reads TGTGCCAGCAGCTTTGGGGGGTCCACAGATACGCAGTATTTT. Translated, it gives CASSFGGSTDTQYF.

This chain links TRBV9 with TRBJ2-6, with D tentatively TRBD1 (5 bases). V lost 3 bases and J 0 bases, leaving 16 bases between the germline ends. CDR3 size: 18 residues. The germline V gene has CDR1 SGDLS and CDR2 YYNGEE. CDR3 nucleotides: TGTGCCAGCAGCGGAAGACAGAGTCTTACCTCTGGGGCCAACGTCCTGACTTTC. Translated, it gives CASSGRQSLTSGANVLTF. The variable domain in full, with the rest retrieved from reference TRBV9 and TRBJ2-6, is DSGVTQTPKHLITATGQRVTLRCSPRSGDLSVYWYQQSLDQGLQFLIQYYNGEERAKGNILERFSAQQFPDLHSELNLSSLELGDSALYFCASSGRQSLTSGANVLTFGAGSRLTVL.